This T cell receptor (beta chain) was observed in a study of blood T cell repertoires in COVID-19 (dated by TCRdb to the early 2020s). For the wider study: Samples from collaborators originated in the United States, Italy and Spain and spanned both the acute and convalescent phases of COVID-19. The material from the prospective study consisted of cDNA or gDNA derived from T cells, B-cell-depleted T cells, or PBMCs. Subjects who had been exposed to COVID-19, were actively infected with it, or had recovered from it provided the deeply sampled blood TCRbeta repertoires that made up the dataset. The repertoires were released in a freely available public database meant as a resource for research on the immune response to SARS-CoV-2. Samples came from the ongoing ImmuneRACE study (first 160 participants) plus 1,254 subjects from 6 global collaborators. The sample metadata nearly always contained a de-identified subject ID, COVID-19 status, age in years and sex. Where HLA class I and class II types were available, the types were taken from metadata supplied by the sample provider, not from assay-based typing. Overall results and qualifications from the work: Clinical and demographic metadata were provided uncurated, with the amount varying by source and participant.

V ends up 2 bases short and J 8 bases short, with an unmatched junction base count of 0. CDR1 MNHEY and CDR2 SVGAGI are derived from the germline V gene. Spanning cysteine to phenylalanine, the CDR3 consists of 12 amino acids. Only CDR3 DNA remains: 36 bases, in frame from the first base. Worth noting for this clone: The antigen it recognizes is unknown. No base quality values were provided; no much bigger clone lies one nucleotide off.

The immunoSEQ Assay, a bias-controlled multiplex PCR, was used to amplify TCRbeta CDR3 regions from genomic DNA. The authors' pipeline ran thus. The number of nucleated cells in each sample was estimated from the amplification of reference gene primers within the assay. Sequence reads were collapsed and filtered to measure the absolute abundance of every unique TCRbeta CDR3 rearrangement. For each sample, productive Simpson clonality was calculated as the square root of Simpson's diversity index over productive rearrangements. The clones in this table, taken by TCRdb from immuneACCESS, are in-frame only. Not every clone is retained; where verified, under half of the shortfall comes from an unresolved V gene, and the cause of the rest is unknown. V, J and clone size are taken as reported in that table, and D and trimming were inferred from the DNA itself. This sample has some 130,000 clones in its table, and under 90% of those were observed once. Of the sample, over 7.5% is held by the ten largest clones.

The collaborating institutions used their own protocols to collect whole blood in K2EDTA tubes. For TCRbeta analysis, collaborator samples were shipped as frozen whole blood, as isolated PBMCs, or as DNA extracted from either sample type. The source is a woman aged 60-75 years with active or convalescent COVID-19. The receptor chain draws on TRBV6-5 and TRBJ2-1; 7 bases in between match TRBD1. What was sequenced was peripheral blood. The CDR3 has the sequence CASSYQGDEQFF. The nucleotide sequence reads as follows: TGTGCCAGCAGTTACCAGGGGGATGAGCAGTTCTTC.